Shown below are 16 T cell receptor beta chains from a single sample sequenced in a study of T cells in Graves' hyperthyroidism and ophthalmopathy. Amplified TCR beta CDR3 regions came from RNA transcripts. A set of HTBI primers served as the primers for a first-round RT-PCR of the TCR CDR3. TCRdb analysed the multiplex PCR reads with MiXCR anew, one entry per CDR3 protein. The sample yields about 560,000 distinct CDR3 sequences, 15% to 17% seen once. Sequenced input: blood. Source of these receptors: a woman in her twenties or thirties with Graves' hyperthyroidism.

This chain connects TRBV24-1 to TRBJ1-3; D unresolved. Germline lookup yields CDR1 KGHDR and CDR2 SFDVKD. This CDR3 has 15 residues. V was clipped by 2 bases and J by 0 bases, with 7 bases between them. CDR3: CATSDSLDSGNTIYF. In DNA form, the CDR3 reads TGTGCCACCAGTGATTCGCTAGACTCTGGAAACACCATATATTTT.

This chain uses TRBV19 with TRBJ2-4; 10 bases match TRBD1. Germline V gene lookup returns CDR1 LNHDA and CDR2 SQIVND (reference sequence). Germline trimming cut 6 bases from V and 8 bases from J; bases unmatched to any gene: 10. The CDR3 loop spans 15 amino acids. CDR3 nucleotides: TGTGCCAGTAGCCTCGGGACAGGGGTGGCGGACATTCAGTACTTC. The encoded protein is CASSLGTGVADIQYF.

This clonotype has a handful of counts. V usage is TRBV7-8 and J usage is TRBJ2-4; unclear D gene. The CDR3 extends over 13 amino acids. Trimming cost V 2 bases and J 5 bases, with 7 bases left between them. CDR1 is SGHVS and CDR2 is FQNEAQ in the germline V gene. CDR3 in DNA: TGTGCCAGCAGCTTACGGTTCCAAAACATTCAGTACTTC. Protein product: CASSLRFQNIQYF. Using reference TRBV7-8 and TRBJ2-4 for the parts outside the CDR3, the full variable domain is GAGVSQSPRYKVAKRGQDVALRCDPISGHVSLFWYQQALGQGPEFLTYFQNEAQLDKSGLPSDRFFAERPEGSVSTLKIQRTQQEDSAVYLCASSLRFQNIQYFGAGTRLSVL.

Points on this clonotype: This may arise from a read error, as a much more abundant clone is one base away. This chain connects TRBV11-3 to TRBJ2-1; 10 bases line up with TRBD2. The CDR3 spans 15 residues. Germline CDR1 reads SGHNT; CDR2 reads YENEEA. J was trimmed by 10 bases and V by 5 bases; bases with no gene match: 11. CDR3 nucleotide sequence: TGTGCCAGCAGCAACCGAGCGGGAGGGGACTACGAGCAGTTCTTC. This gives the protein CASSNRAGGDYEQFF.

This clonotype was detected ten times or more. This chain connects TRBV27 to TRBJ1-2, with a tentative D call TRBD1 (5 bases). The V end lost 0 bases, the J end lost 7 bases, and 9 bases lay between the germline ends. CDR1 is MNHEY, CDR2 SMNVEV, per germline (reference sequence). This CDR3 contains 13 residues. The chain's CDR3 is CASSLSRGGGYTF. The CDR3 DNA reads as TGTGCCAGCAGTTTATCGCGGGGGGGTGGCTACACCTTC.

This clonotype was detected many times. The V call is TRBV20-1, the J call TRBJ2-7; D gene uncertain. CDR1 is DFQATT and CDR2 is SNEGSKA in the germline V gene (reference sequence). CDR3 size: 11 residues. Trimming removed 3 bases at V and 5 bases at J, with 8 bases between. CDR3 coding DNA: TGCAGTGCTAGTCACGGAGACGAGCAGTACTTC. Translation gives CSASHGDEQYF.

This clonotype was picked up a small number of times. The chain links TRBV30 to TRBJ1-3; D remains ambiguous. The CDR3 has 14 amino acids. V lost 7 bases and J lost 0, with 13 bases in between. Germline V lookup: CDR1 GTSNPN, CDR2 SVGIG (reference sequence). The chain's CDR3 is CASRASSSGNTIYF. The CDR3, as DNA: TGTGCCTCTCGAGCGAGCAGCTCTGGAAACACCATATATTTT.

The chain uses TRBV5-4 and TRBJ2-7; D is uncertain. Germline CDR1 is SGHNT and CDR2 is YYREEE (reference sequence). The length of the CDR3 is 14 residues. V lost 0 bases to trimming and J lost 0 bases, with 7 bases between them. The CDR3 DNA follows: TGTGCCAGCAGCTTGGACCAGAACTCCTACGAGCAGTACTTC. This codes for CASSLDQNSYEQYF. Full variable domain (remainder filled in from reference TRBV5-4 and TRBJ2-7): ETGVTQSPTHLIKTRGQQVTLRCSSQSGHNTVSWYQQALGQGPQFIFQYYREEENGRGNFPPRFSGLQFPNYSSELNVNALELDDSALYLCASSLDQNSYEQYFGPGTRLTVT.

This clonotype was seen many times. CDR3 protein: CASSRGQGAPGYEQYF. CDR3 sequence (DNA): TGTGCCAGCAGCCGTGGACAGGGGGCGCCCGGCTACGAGCAGTACTTC. The chain combines TRBV6-2 or TRBV6-3 with TRBJ2-7, with 11 nucleotides matching TRBD1. Germline values: CDR1 MNHEY, CDR2 SVGEGT. This CDR3 contains 16 residues. Trimming removed 6 bases from V and 3 bases from J; junction bases left unmatched: 10.

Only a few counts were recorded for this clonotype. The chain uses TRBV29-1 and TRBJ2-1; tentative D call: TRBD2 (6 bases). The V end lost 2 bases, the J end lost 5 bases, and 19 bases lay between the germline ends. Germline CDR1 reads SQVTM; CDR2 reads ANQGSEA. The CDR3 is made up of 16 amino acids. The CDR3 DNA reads TGCAGCGTTGAATTGATTAGGAGGGCAAAAGACAATGAGCAGTTCTTC. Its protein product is CSVELIRRAKDNEQFF.

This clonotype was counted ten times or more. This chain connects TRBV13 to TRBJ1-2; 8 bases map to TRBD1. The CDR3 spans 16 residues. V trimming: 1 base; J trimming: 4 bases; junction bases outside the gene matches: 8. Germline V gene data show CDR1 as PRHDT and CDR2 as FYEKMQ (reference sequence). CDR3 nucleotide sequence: TGTGCCAGCAGCTTAGAGCAGCGGACAGGGACCTATGGCTACACCTTC. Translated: CASSLEQRTGTYGYTF.

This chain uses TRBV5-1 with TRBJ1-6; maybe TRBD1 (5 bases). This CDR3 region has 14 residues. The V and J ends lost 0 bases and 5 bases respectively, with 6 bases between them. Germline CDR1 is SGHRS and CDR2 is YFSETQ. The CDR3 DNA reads TGCGCCAGCAGCTTGGGAGGGGATAATTCACCCCTCCACTTT. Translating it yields CASSLGGDNSPLHF. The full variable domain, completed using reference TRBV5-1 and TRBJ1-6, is KAGVTQTPRYLIKTRGQQVTLSCSPISGHRSVSWYQQTPGQGLQFLFEYFSETQRNKGNFPGRFSGRQFSNSRSEMNVSTLELGDSALYLCASSLGGDNSPLHFGNGTRLTVT.

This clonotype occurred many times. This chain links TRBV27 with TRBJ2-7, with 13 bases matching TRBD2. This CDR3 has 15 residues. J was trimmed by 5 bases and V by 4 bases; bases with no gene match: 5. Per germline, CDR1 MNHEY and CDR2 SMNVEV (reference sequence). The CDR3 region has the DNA TGTGCCAGCAGTTGGACTAGCGGGAGTCGTCACGAGCAGTACTTC. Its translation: CASSWTSGSRHEQYF.

The chain's CDR3 is CASSLGRTSVETYEQYF. CDR3 DNA sequence: TGCGCCAGCAGCTTGGGGAGGACTAGCGTAGAGACCTACGAGCAGTACTTC. The V and J genes are TRBV5-1 and TRBJ2-7, with TRBD2 matching over 9 bases. This CDR3 is 17 amino acids long. V shed 0 bases and J 2 bases; nucleotides not matched to a gene: 9. CDR1 and CDR2 (germline): SGHRS, YFSETQ. Full variable domain (outside the CDR3, taken from reference TRBV5-1 and TRBJ2-7): KAGVTQTPRYLIKTRGQQVTLSCSPISGHRSVSWYQQTPGQGLQFLFEYFSETQRNKGNFPGRFSGRQFSNSRSEMNVSTLELGDSALYLCASSLGRTSVETYEQYFGPGTRLTVT.

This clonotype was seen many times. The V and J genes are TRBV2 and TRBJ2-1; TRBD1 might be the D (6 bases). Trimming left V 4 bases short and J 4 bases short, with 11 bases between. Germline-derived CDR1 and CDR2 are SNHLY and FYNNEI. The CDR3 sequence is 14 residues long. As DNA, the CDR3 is TGTGCCAGCAGTGGGTCAGGGGCTTACAATGAGCAGTTCTTC. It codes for CASSGSGAYNEQFF.

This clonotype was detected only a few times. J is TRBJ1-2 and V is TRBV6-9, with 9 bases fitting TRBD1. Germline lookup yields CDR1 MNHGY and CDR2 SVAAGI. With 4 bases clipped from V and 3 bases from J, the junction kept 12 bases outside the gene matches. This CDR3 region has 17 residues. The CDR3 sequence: CASSFVRPGQGYYGYTF. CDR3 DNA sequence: TGTGCCAGCAGTTTTGTCCGACCGGGACAGGGTTACTATGGCTACACCTTC.